The 32 T cell receptor beta chains in this list originate from one sample, sequenced in a study of blood T cell repertoires in COVID-19. This table comes from immunoSEQ multiplex PCR, and its TCRdb copy is limited to in-frame clones, with some not included. Of about 370,000 clones in the sample, 80% to 90% were seen once. The sample comprised PBMCs or T cells enriched from blood (not recorded which). These receptors originate from a man aged 18 to 29 who had recovered from COVID-19.

The chain links TRBV12-3 or TRBV12-4 to TRBJ2-3; 9 nucleotides line up with TRBD2. This CDR3 comprises 12 residues. The junction had 2 bases not matched to a gene; V was cut back by 11 bases and J by 2 bases. CDR3 residues: CAGGRATDTQYF. In DNA, the CDR3 is TGTGCCGGCGGGAGGGCCACAGATACGCAGTATTTT.

This clone was detected once. This chain uses TRBV18 with TRBJ1-3; D gene uncertain. V lost 0 bases and J 0 bases, leaving 12 bases between the germline ends. The CDR3 spans 17 residues. Germline CDR1 reads KGHSH; CDR2 reads LQKENI. CDR3 bases: TGTGCCAGCTCACCACCTGGTGGAGGGCTCTCTGGAAACACCATATATTTT. This sequence encodes CASSPPGGGLSGNTIYF.

The V call is TRBV5-1, the J call TRBJ2-2; a possible D gene is TRBD2 (6 bases). The CDR3 is made up of 15 amino acids. Germline values: CDR1 SGHRS, CDR2 YFSETQ. Trimming took off 6 bases at V and 3 bases at J, with 15 bases between the two ends. The CDR3, as DNA: TGCGCCAGCAAACGGGAGACCCTCGACACCGGGGAGCTGTTTTTT. Its translation is CASKRETLDTGELFF.

The chain uses TRBV6-5 and TRBJ1-2; tentatively, D is TRBD1 (5 bases). CDR1 and CDR2 (germline): MNHEY, SVGAGI. Trimming cost V 7 bases and J 5 bases, with 8 bases left between them. This CDR3 has 11 residues. CDR3 sequence: CASTAGYGYTF. The CDR3 nucleotides are TGTGCCAGCACCGCAGGGTATGGCTACACCTTC.

This chain joins TRBV6-1 and TRBJ1-2; D is unresolved. Germline values: CDR1 MNHNS, CDR2 SASEGT. V was pared by 1 base and J by 4 bases, with 7 bases between. The CDR3 totals 13 residues. CDR3 residues: CASSEGHPYGYTF. The CDR3, as DNA: TGTGCCAGCAGTGAAGGACACCCCTATGGCTACACCTTC.

The chain recombines TRBV3-1 (or the pseudogene TRBV3-2) with TRBJ2-2; a weak D match, TRBD2 (5 bases). Trimming left V 8 bases short and J 3 bases short, with 16 bases between. Germline V gene data show CDR1 as LGHDT and CDR2 as YNNKEL (reference sequence). This CDR3 region has 15 residues. This CDR3 is CASRARDRYTGELFF. As DNA, the CDR3 is TGTGCCAGCCGAGCCCGGGATAGGTACACCGGGGAGCTGTTTTTT.

Only a few counts were recorded for this clone. The chain employs TRBV11-2 and TRBJ1-6; 8 nucleotides match TRBD1. V lost 3 bases and J lost 5; bases outside the gene matches: 12. This CDR3 region has 18 residues. Germline CDR1 reads SGHAT; CDR2 reads FQNNGV. This CDR3 reads CASSLTGDRIRDNSPLHF. The CDR3 nucleotides read TGTGCCAGCAGCTTGACAGGGGATCGAATCCGGGATAATTCACCCCTCCACTTT. Full variable domain (missing parts from reference TRBV11-2 and TRBJ1-6): EAGVAQSPRYKIIEKRQSVAFWCNPISGHATLYWYQQILGQGPKLLIQFQNNGVVDDSQLPKDRFSAERLKGVDSTLKIQPAKLEDSAVYLCASSLTGDRIRDNSPLHFGNGTRLTVT.

The V gene is TRBV7-9, the J gene TRBJ2-7; TRBD2 matches 8 bases. V shed 6 bases and J 7 bases; nucleotides not matched to a gene: 11. Germline CDR1 SEHNR, CDR2 FQNEAQ (reference sequence). This CDR3 spans 14 amino acids. Written as DNA, the CDR3 is TGTGCCAGCAGTCGGGAGGGAGTAGGCAATGAGCAGTACTTC. It is translated as CASSREGVGNEQYF.

V usage is TRBV6-5 and J usage is TRBJ2-3; D call uncertain. Germline V CDR1 and CDR2: MNHEY, SVGAGI. The V end lost 7 bases, the J end lost 6 bases, and 17 bases lay between the germline ends. CDR3 length equals 14 residues. CDR3 loop: CASTRASRRDTQYF. CDR3 nucleotide sequence: TGTGCCAGCACTCGAGCGTCACGTCGGGATACGCAGTATTTT.

The chain couples TRBV7-9 to TRBJ2-6; 8 bases fit TRBD1. Germline CDR1 SEHNR, CDR2 FQNEAQ (reference sequence). There are 17 residues in the CDR3. Trimming at V came to 3 bases and at J to 0 bases, leaving 4 bases not matched to a gene. The CDR3 is CASSFGTGSSGANVLTF. Written as DNA, the CDR3 is TGTGCCAGCAGCTTTGGGACAGGCAGCTCTGGGGCCAACGTCCTGACTTTC.

V is TRBV9 and J is TRBJ2-1; TRBD2 matches 12 bases. Germline CDR1 SGDLS, CDR2 YYNGEE. V lost 0 bases to trimming and J lost 10 bases; unmatched junction nucleotides: 5. There are 15 residues in the CDR3. CDR3 amino acids: CASSVDLAGGREQFF. The CDR3 bases are TGTGCCAGCAGCGTAGATCTAGCGGGAGGGCGAGAGCAGTTCTTC.

This clone was found a few times. The rearrangement links TRBV18 to TRBJ1-3; D remains ambiguous. Trimming shortened V by 3 bases and J by 4 bases, and 13 bases separated the two germline ends. The CDR3 totals 15 residues. CDR1 is KGHSH and CDR2 is LQKENI in the germline V gene. This CDR3 reads CASSPLEPVGNTIYF. In nucleotides, the CDR3 is TGTGCCAGCTCACCGCTGGAGCCGGTCGGAAACACCATATATTTT.

The rearrangement links TRBV5-1 to TRBJ2-1, with D possibly TRBD1 on 5 matching bases. Germline CDR1 SGHRS, CDR2 YFSETQ. The CDR3 has 17 amino acids. Trimming stripped 4 bases from V and 8 bases from J, with 25 bases between. The CDR3 loop reads CASSPGQGWFGSDEQFF. The CDR3 DNA reads as TGCGCCAGCAGCCCCGGCCAGGGTTGGTTTGGTTCCGATGAGCAGTTCTTC. Drawing the rest from reference TRBV5-1 and TRBJ2-1, the complete variable domain is KAGVTQTPRYLIKTRGQQVTLSCSPISGHRSVSWYQQTPGQGLQFLFEYFSETQRNKGNFPGRFSGRQFSNSRSEMNVSTLELGDSALYLCASSPGQGWFGSDEQFFGPGTRLTVL.

The gene calls are TRBV5-1 and TRBJ2-1; D remains ambiguous. This CDR3 is 13 amino acids long. Germline loops: CDR1 SGHRS, CDR2 YFSETQ. Between the trimmed V and J ends, which lost 4 bases and 7 bases, there was a span of 12 bases. CDR3 DNA: TGCGCCAGCAGCGGGTTAATGGAGAATGAGCAGTTCTTC. Its translation: CASSGLMENEQFF.

This chain uses TRBV9 with TRBJ2-3; D uncertain. The CDR3 has 15 amino acids. Trimming shortened V by 0 bases and J by 2 bases, and 10 bases separated the two germline ends. Germline CDR1 and CDR2: SGDLS and YYNGEE. CDR3 region: CASSVGAHVTDTQYF. As DNA, the CDR3 is TGTGCCAGCAGCGTAGGGGCCCATGTCACAGATACGCAGTATTTT. Variable domain in full (rest from reference TRBV9 and TRBJ2-3): DSGVTQTPKHLITATGQRVTLRCSPRSGDLSVYWYQQSLDQGLQFLIQYYNGEERAKGNILERFSAQQFPDLHSELNLSSLELGDSALYFCASSVGAHVTDTQYFGPGTRLTVL.

The CDR3 coding sequence is TGCGCCAGTTCGGGACAGGTGAACACTGAAGCTTTCTTT. Translation gives CASSGQVNTEAFF. J is TRBJ1-1 and V is TRBV5-1; TRBD1 agrees at 8 bases. This CDR3 comprises 13 residues. V trimming: 8 bases; J trimming: 0 bases; junction bases outside the gene matches: 3. CDR1 and CDR2 from the germline V gene are SGHRS and YFSETQ.

The rearrangement uses TRBV19 and TRBJ1-5, with 7 nucleotides matching TRBD1. V lost 6 bases to trimming and J lost 0 bases; unmatched junction nucleotides: 5. CDR3 size: 15 residues. Per the germline V gene, CDR1 is LNHDA and CDR2 is SQIVND (reference sequence). The CDR3 DNA follows: TGTGCCAGTAGCACCGGGACAGATAGCAATCAGCCCCAGCATTTT. Translating it yields CASSTGTDSNQPQHF. The variable domain in full, completed from reference TRBV19 and TRBJ1-5, reads DGGITQSPKYLFRKEGQNVTLSCEQNLNHDAMYWYRQDPGQGLRLIYYSQIVNDFQKGDIAEGYSVSREKKESFPLTVTSAQKNPTAFYLCASSTGTDSNQPQHFGDGTRLSIL.

The J gene is TRBJ1-4, the V gene TRBV29-1, with 8 bases matching TRBD1. This CDR3 has 13 residues. The trim removed 6 bases at V and 8 bases at J, leaving 8 bases unmatched. Germline CDR1 is SQVTM and CDR2 is ANQGSEA. CDR3 protein: CSVLGTGWEKLFF. CDR3 DNA sequence: TGCAGCGTGCTCGGGACAGGTTGGGAAAAACTGTTTTTT.

V gene TRBV12-3 or TRBV12-4 combines with J gene TRBJ1-3; no clear D. This CDR3 has 13 residues. The ends were cut back, 2 bases at V and 3 bases at J, with 5 bases in the middle. CDR3 amino acids: CASSLRSGNTIYF. CDR3 nucleotide sequence: TGTGCCAGCAGTTTAAGGAGTGGAAACACCATATATTTT.

The chain joins TRBV4-3 to TRBJ2-7; D unclear. Germline lookup yields CDR1 LGHNA and CDR2 YSLEER. V was clipped by 2 bases and J by 4 bases, with 15 bases between them. The CDR3 loop spans 15 amino acids. CDR3 residues: CASSQRETSRYEQYF. CDR3 sequence (DNA): TGCGCCAGCAGCCAAAGAGAAACTTCTAGATACGAGCAGTACTTC.

This clone was seen just once. This chain connects TRBV5-1 to TRBJ2-3, with D perhaps matching TRBD1 (5 bases). The CDR3 runs 15 residues. The germline CDR1 and CDR2 sequences are SGHRS and YFSETQ. V was cut by 3 bases and J by 2 bases, with 13 bases left in between. The CDR3 nucleotides are TGCGCCAGCAGCTCTGGGGCCGCTGCCACAGATACGCAGTATTTT. This gives the protein CASSSGAAATDTQYF.

The rearrangement uses TRBV19 and TRBJ2-3, with 7 bases matching TRBD2. The CDR3 loop spans 16 amino acids. Trimming cost V 4 bases and J 4 bases; bases outside gene matches: 11. Germline V gene sequence: CDR1 LNHDA, CDR2 SQIVND (reference sequence). CDR3 in amino acids: CASSTQRGREPDTQYF. The CDR3 region has the DNA TGTGCCAGTAGTACCCAGCGGGGCCGGGAGCCAGATACGCAGTATTTT. Complete variable domain (other parts from reference TRBV19 and TRBJ2-3): DGGITQSPKYLFRKEGQNVTLSCEQNLNHDAMYWYRQDPGQGLRLIYYSQIVNDFQKGDIAEGYSVSREKKESFPLTVTSAQKNPTAFYLCASSTQRGREPDTQYFGPGTRLTVL.

The rearrangement uses TRBV28 and TRBJ2-1; 9 nucleotides agree with TRBD1. This CDR3 contains 16 residues. V trimming: 2 bases; J trimming: 5 bases; junction bases outside the gene matches: 7. From germline, CDR1 is MDHEN and CDR2 SYDVKM. The CDR3 sequence is CASSLRAGQGNNEQFF. CDR3 DNA sequence: TGTGCCAGCAGTTTACGTGCGGGACAGGGAAACAATGAGCAGTTCTTC.

The chain carries TRBV6-1 and TRBJ1-2; 8 bases agree with TRBD1. The CDR3 is 16 amino acids. V dropped 2 bases and J dropped 4; count of bases not matched to a gene: 9. CDR1 and CDR2 (germline): MNHNS, SASEGT. The CDR3 reads CASSETAGDRPYGYTF. The DNA for the CDR3 is TGTGCCAGCAGTGAAACGGCGGGGGACAGGCCCTATGGCTACACCTTC.

V is TRBV5-1 and J is TRBJ2-7; D may correspond to TRBD1 or TRBD2 (5 bases each). Trimming pared 4 bases from V and 7 bases from J, leaving 15 bases between. Germline V gives CDR1 SGHRS, CDR2 YFSETQ. The length of the CDR3 is 13 residues. The CDR3 spells CASSMGVPGEQYF. As DNA, the CDR3 is TGCGCCAGCAGCATGGGGGTCCCGGGTGAGCAGTACTTC.

The V call is TRBV12-5, the J call TRBJ1-1; 7 positions match TRBD1. J gave up 6 bases and V 5 bases, and 9 bases lay outside the gene matches. Per germline, CDR1 LGHNT and CDR2 FRNRAP. The CDR3 consists of 14 residues. CDR3 region: CASGPPTGIPEAFF. Written as DNA, the CDR3 is TGTGCTAGTGGTCCCCCGACAGGGATACCTGAAGCTTTCTTT. Looking up the rest from reference TRBV12-5 and TRBJ1-1 gives the full variable domain: DARVTQTPRHKVTEMGQEVTMRCQPILGHNTVFWYRQTMMQGLELLAYFRNRAPLDDSGMPKDRFSAEMPDATLATLKIQPSEPRDSAVYFCASGPPTGIPEAFFGQGTRLTVV.

The rearrangement uses TRBV19 and TRBJ2-5; 9 bases fit TRBD1. Germline V gives CDR1 LNHDA, CDR2 SQIVND (reference sequence). Unmatched junction bases numbered 12, after V lost 6 bases and J lost 4 bases. The CDR3 extends over 16 amino acids. This CDR3 reads CASSPFWTGDRETQYF. The CDR3, as DNA: TGTGCCAGTAGCCCTTTCTGGACAGGGGATAGAGAGACCCAGTACTTC.

V is TRBV7-8 and J is TRBJ1-1, with TRBD1 matching 9 bases. Germline CDR1 SGHVS, CDR2 FQNEAQ. This CDR3 region has 14 residues. Trimming at V came to 5 bases and at J to 6 bases, leaving 7 bases not matched to a gene. CDR3 residues: CASSLRDRDAEAFF. The CDR3 DNA reads as TGTGCCAGCAGCCTCCGGGACAGGGACGCTGAAGCTTTCTTT.

V usage is TRBV5-1 and J usage is TRBJ2-5, with D possibly TRBD1 on 7 matching bases. CDR1 and CDR2 (germline): SGHRS, YFSETQ. Trimming pared 5 bases from V and 2 bases from J, leaving 13 bases between. There are 14 residues in the CDR3. CDR3: CASSSQGGQETQYF. DNA for the CDR3: TGCGCCAGCAGTTCCCAGGGGGGACAAGAGACCCAGTACTTC.

The rearrangement uses TRBV11-2 and TRBJ1-1; D remains ambiguous. The ends were cut back, 5 bases at V and 0 bases at J, with 7 bases in the middle. Germline values: CDR1 SGHAT, CDR2 FQNNGV. The CDR3 contains 13 residues. CDR3 sequence reads: CASSLQMNTEAFF. For the CDR3, the DNA is TGTGCCAGCAGCCTCCAGATGAACACTGAAGCTTTCTTT.

The chain couples TRBV7-3 to TRBJ2-1; D is possibly TRBD2 (6 bases). The germline V gene has CDR1 SGHTA and CDR2 FQGTGA. V lost 0 bases and J 3 bases, leaving 12 bases between the germline ends. The CDR3 length is 16 residues. The CDR3, as DNA: TGTGCCAGCAGCTTAACAGATTGGGGGGTCTACAATGAGCAGTTCTTC. Its protein product is CASSLTDWGVYNEQFF.

The chain is built from TRBV29-1 and TRBJ2-7, with D possibly matching TRBD1 (5 bases). V was pared by 4 bases and J by 7 bases, with 14 bases between. The CDR3 totals 12 residues. CDR1 and CDR2 (germline): SQVTM, ANQGSEA. This CDR3 is CSVVSGAQEQYF. The CDR3 DNA reads as TGCAGCGTTGTGAGTGGGGCCCAAGAGCAGTACTTC.